The 19 T cell receptor beta chains below were found in one sample sequenced in a study of low-dose radiotherapy and immunotherapy resistance in tumors. First-strand cDNA used TRAV- and TRBV-specific primers, covering alpha and beta chains. Over roughly 18 PCR cycles, TCRs were amplified from a constant-region primer and V-primer adapter. TCRdb re-derived calls from the reads in MiXCR, one entry per CDR3 protein. The profile shows about 82,000 distinct CDR3 sequences, 15% to 20% of them singletons. Time point meaning: before trial treatment. The sequenced sample was PBMCs, obtained before treatment. These receptors all stem from a male donor with prostate cancer.

The sample holds many counts of this clonotype. A junction end diverges from the germline sequence, so it may reflect a read error. This chain uses TRBV6-2 or TRBV6-3 with TRBJ2-1, with 7 bases lining up with TRBD1. In germline, CDR1 is MNHEY, CDR2 SVGEGT. This CDR3 is built from 12 residues. For the CDR3, the DNA is TGTGCCAGCAGTAAGGACAGGCTAATTGTTTACTTC. This gives the protein CASSKDRLIVYF.

This clonotype showed up many times. The chain combines TRBV7-2 with TRBJ1-2; TRBD1 might be the D (5 bases). Germline assignment: CDR1 SGHTA and CDR2 FQGNSA. Trimming shortened V by 5 bases and J by 8 bases, and 15 bases separated the two germline ends. The CDR3 is 13 residues long. The CDR3, as DNA: TGTGCCAGCAGCCTATTCGGGGCTTCGGGCTACACCTTC. Protein: CASSLFGASGYTF.

The V and J genes are TRBV5-5 and TRBJ2-2; tentative D call: TRBD2 (6 bases). This CDR3 has 16 amino acids. Trimming cost V 3 bases and J 0 bases, with 12 bases left between them. Germline loops: CDR1 SGHKS, CDR2 YYEKEE (reference sequence). CDR3 in amino acids: CASSSWDSANTGELFF. The CDR3, as DNA: TGTGCCAGCAGCTCGTGGGACTCCGCGAACACCGGGGAGCTGTTTTTT.

This clonotype was recorded many times. J is TRBJ2-6 and V is TRBV27; 8 bases fit TRBD1. CDR1 and CDR2 from the germline V gene are MNHEY and SMNVEV (reference sequence). V dropped 6 bases and J dropped 0; count of bases not matched to a gene: 7. The CDR3 sequence is 17 residues long. The chain's CDR3 is CASRRTGLVSGANVLTF. The CDR3, as DNA: TGTGCCAGCAGACGGACAGGGCTCGTCTCTGGGGCCAACGTCCTGACTTTC.

This clonotype was detected ten times or more. The chain has TRBV2 and TRBJ2-1, with 10 nucleotides matching TRBD1. Unmatched junction bases numbered 4, after V lost 3 bases and J lost 8 bases. The CDR3 spans 14 residues. The germline CDR1 and CDR2 sequences are SNHLY and FYNNEI. In DNA, the CDR3 is TGTGCCAGCAGTGAGACAGGACAGGGGGATGAGCAGTTCTTC. Amino acids: CASSETGQGDEQFF.

This clonotype was seen repeatedly, ten times or more. The J gene is TRBJ2-5, the V gene TRBV6-2 or TRBV6-3; D is undetermined. Germline CDR1 MNHEY, CDR2 SVGEGT. CDR3 length equals 15 residues. V lost 4 bases to trimming and J lost 7 bases, with 19 bases between them. The CDR3 sequence is CASSSTAAPSRTQYF. The CDR3 DNA follows: TGTGCCAGCAGTTCTACGGCGGCCCCAAGTCGGACCCAGTACTTC.

This clonotype came up many times. V and J are TRBV7-3 and TRBJ2-1; D gene ambiguous. The CDR3 runs 13 residues. Germline-derived CDR1 and CDR2 are SGHTA and FQGTGA. The ends were cut back, 5 bases at V and 9 bases at J, with 14 bases in the middle. The chain's CDR3 is CASSKASVGEQFF. The CDR3 DNA reads TGTGCCAGCAGCAAAGCCTCCGTCGGTGAGCAGTTCTTC.

This clonotype was picked up a small number of times. This sequence joins TRBV20-1 and TRBJ2-5, with TRBD2 matching 15 bases. Germline V gene data show CDR1 as DFQATT and CDR2 as SNEGSKA (reference sequence). The J segment lost 10 bases and the V segment lost 6 bases, leaving 6 bases of the junction unmatched. There are 13 residues in the CDR3. The chain's CDR3 is CSAPGLAGGFQYF. Here the CDR3 DNA reads TGCAGTGCCCCGGGACTAGCGGGGGGTTTCCAGTACTTC.

This clonotype showed up many times. This chain links TRBV6-2 or TRBV6-3 with TRBJ2-1; unclear D gene. The germline V gene has CDR1 MNHEY and CDR2 SVGEGT. The length of the CDR3 is 16 residues. Trimming took 5 bases from V and 6 from J, leaving 20 bases between them. The CDR3 nucleotides read TGTGCCAGCAGTGATCCTAGGGTTCATACATCCAATGAGCAGTTCTTC. Its protein product is CASSDPRVHTSNEQFF.

This clonotype was counted at least ten times. The chain links TRBV5-6 to TRBJ2-3; D ambiguous. Trimming stripped 3 bases from V and 4 bases from J, with 6 bases between. CDR1 is SGHDT and CDR2 is YYEEEE in the germline V gene. The CDR3 totals 12 residues. The CDR3 loop reads CASSYTPDTQYF. CDR3 coding DNA: TGTGCCAGCAGCTACACTCCAGATACGCAGTATTTT.

In its sample, this clonotype was seen many times. CDR3 DNA sequence: TGTGCCACCAGTGATCGAGCTAGCACAGATACGCAGTATTTT. Protein: CATSDRASTDTQYF. This rearrangement joins TRBV24-1 to TRBJ2-3, with D unresolved. CDR1 KGHDR and CDR2 SFDVKD come from the germline V gene. V was cut by 3 bases and J by 0 bases, with 6 bases left in between. The CDR3 is 14 amino acids.

The chain employs TRBV24-1 and TRBJ1-4, with a possible D match to TRBD1 (5 bases). Germline lookup yields CDR1 KGHDR and CDR2 SFDVKD. V lost 4 bases and J lost 4, with 9 bases in between. The CDR3 covers 14 residues. The chain's CDR3 is CATSEGRINEKLFF. The DNA for the CDR3 is TGTGCCACCAGTGAGGGACGGATTAATGAAAAACTGTTTTTT.

This clonotype has at least ten counts. This chain joins TRBV4-1 and TRBJ2-1; 14 nucleotides agree with TRBD2. CDR1 MGHRA and CDR2 YSYEKL come from the germline V gene. The CDR3 runs to 16 residues. The V and J ends lost 4 bases and 5 bases, in that order; junction bases with no gene match: 4. CDR3 region: CASSLGLAGGNNEQFF. Here the CDR3 DNA reads TGCGCCAGCAGCCTAGGACTAGCGGGGGGAAACAATGAGCAGTTCTTC.

This chain joins TRBV6-5 and TRBJ1-2; D is unresolved. V was pared by 4 bases and J by 2 bases, with 8 bases between. There are 13 residues in the CDR3. Germline CDR1 is MNHEY and CDR2 is SVGAGI. Here the CDR3 DNA reads TGTGCCAGCAGTTTTCGGCTCAACTATGGCTACACCTTC. As protein: CASSFRLNYGYTF.

There are many counts of this clonotype. V gene TRBV4-1 combines with J gene TRBJ2-2; 12 positions agree with TRBD2. The trim removed 0 bases at V and 7 bases at J, leaving 12 bases unmatched. The CDR3 contains 19 residues. Germline CDR1 MGHRA, CDR2 YSYEKL. The CDR3 here is CASSQDIGRPSGRDGELFF. DNA for the CDR3: TGCGCCAGCAGCCAAGATATCGGGAGACCTAGCGGGAGGGACGGGGAGCTGTTTTTT.

This clonotype appeared many times. For the CDR3, the DNA is TGCAGCGTCGGGACAGGCCAAGAGACCCAGTACTTC. It is translated as CSVGTGQETQYF. The chain couples TRBV29-1 to TRBJ2-5, with 8 positions matching TRBD1. This CDR3 contains 12 residues. Germline CDR1 and CDR2: SQVTM and ANQGSEA. Germline trimming cut 6 bases from V and 1 base from J; bases unmatched to any gene: 1.

Comments on this clonotype: Because the CDR3's place on the DNA is in doubt, the DNA is left out and the CDR3 is given as listed by TCRdb. J is TRBJ2-2 and V is TRBV20-1; the table's D call, TRBD2, has no DNA check behind it. The length of the CDR3 is 19 amino acids, counting both ends. Germline values: CDR1 DFQATT, CDR2 SNEGSKA (reference sequence). The CDR3: CSASPGLAATGELFFFFFF.

To note about this clonotype: A far larger clone is just one base off, so this is likely a read error. This chain uses TRBV18 with TRBJ2-1, with TRBD1 as a possible D gene (5 bases). The CDR3 length is 14 residues. The germline CDR1 and CDR2 sequences are KGHSH and LQKENI. The V end was cut by 4 bases, the J end by 10 bases, with 17 bases between. The CDR3 here is CASSLGLGRDEQFF. The CDR3 DNA sequence: TGTGCCAGCTCACTGGGCCTGGGGCGCGACGAGCAGTTCTTC.

This clonotype was seen repeatedly, ten times or more. V and J are TRBV6-2 or TRBV6-3 and TRBJ2-7; possibly TRBD2 for D (6 bases). Germline assignment: CDR1 MNHEY and CDR2 SVGEGT. The CDR3 extends over 16 amino acids. V was shortened by 9 bases and J by 4 bases, with 25 bases between the two germline ends. In nucleotides, the CDR3 is TGTGCCAGTTCAAACCCAACTAGCCGGCTAAATTACGAGCAGTACTTC. Translating it yields CASSNPTSRLNYEQYF.